This TCR beta chain derives from a study of cytomegalovirus exposure and HLA in healthy donors. PCR involved 60 Vbeta and 13 Jbeta primers. Data came from immunoSEQ multiplex PCR; TCRdb stores just in-frame clones and leaves some out. The sample consists of approximately 130,000 clones, approximately 72% of them appearing once. Trimming left V 6 bases short and J 0 bases short, with 12 bases between. CDR1 is SGHTA and CDR2 is FQGTGA in the germline V gene. There are 16 residues in the CDR3. The gene calls are TRBV7-3 and TRBJ2-6; the D gene is possibly TRBD1 (5 bases). Sample: PBMCs. The TCR comes from a human donor in good health. This CDR3 is CASRGPRVSGANVLTF. For the CDR3, the DNA is TGTGCCAGCAGGGGCCCCAGGGTCTCTGGGGCCAACGTCCTGACTTTC.